This T cell receptor beta chain was recorded in a study of tumor and adjacent non-tumor tissue in lung cancer. Study context: The patients, 10 men and 4 or 5 women, were roughly 30 to 80 with stage I to III disease. Overall study results and limits: Tumor repertoires had a smaller top 100 clone share than normal lung. Significantly higher TCR diversity was found in tumor than normal lung.

This CDR3 has 14 residues. CDR1 and CDR2 (germline): MNHEY, SVGEGT. V lost 7 bases and J lost 2; bases outside the gene matches: 2. The sample holds a few counts of this clonotype. What it recognizes is unknown. This may come from a read error, since a much larger clone is one base off. A modified ARM-PCR protocol with three rounds of nested PCR amplified TCRbeta. TCRdb recomputed calls from the multiplex PCR reads with MiXCR, one row per CDR3 protein. Among approximately 62,000 distinct CDR3 sequences listed, about 55% were seen once. The template was RNA from unsorted bulk tissue. The normal lung tissue was taken more than 3 cm from the tumor edge. Chemotherapy-naive patients with new lung cancer underwent thoracic surgery in China, August–November 2014.

This sequence joins TRBV6-2 or TRBV6-3 and TRBJ1-5; 10 bases fit TRBD1. The TCR was taken from a man in his 70s with non-small cell lung cancer. Sequencing was done on a sample of distant non-tumor lung tissue. Written as DNA, the CDR3 is TGTGCCAGCACGGGGACAGGGGGCAATCAGCCCCAGCATTTT. It yields the protein CASTGTGGNQPQHF.